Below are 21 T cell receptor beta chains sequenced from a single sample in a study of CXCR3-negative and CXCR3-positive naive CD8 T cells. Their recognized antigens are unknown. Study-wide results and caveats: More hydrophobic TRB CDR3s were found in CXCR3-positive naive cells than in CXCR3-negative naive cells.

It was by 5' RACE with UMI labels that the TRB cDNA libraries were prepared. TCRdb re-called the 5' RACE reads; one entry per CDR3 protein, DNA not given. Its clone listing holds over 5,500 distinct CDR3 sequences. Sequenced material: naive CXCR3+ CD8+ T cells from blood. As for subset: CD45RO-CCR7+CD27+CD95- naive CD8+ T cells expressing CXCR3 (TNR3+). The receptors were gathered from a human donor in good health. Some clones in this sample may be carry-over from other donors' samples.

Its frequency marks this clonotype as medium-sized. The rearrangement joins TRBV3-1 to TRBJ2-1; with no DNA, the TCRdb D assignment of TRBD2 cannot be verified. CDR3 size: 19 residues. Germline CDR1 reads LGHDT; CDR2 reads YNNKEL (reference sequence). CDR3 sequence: CASSQENGEGGPIYNEQFF.

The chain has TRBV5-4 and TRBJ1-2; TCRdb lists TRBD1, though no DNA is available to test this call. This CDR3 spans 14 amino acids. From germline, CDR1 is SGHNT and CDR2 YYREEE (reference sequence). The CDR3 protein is CASSHSDRVYGYTF.

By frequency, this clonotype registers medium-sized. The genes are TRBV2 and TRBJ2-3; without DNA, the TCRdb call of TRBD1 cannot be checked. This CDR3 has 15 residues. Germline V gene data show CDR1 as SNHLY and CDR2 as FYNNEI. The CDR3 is CASSVKQGVTFPQYF.

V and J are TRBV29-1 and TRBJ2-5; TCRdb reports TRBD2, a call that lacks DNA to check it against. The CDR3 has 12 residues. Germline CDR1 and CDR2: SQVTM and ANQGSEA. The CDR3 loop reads CSVEKGRETQYF. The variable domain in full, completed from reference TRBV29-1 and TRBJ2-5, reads SAVISQKPSRDICQRGTSLTIQCQVDSQVTMMFWYRQQPGQSLTLIATANQGSEATYESGFVIDKFPISRPNLTFSTLTVSNMSPEDSSIYLCSVEKGRETQYFGPGTRLLVL.

CDR3 region: CAWSSTAHQPQHF. This sequence joins TRBV30 and TRBJ1-5; without DNA, the TCRdb call of TRBD1 cannot be checked. Germline V gene lookup returns CDR1 GTSNPN and CDR2 SVGIG (reference sequence). This CDR3 comprises 13 residues. The full variable domain, in which reference TRBV30 and TRBJ1-5 provide the parts outside the CDR3, is SQTIHQWPATLVQPVGSPLSLECTVEGTSNPNLYWYRQAAGRGLQLLFYSVGIGQISSEVPQNLSASRPQDRQFILSSKKLLLSDSGFYLCAWSSTAHQPQHFGDGTRLSIL.

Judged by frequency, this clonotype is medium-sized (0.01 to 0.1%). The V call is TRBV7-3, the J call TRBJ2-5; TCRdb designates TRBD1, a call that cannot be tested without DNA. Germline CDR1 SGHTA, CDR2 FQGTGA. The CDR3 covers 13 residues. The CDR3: CASSLRQGETQYF.

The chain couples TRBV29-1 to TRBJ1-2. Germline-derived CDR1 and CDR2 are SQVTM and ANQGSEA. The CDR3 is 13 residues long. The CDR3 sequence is CSVETRQGYGYTF.

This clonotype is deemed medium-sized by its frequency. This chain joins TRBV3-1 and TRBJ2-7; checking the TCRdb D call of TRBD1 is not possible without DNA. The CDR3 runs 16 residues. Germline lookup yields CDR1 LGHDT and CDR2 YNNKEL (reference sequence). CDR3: CASSPPGGLSTYEQYF.

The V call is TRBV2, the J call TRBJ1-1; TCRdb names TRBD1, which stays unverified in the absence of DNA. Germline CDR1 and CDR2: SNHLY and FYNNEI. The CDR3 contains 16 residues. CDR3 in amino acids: CASRNTNSHPGAEAFF.

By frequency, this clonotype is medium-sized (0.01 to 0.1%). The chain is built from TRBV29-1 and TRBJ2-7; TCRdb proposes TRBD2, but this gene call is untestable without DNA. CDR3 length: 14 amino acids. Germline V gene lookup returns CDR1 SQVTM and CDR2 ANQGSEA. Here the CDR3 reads CSVELAGDEYEQYF.

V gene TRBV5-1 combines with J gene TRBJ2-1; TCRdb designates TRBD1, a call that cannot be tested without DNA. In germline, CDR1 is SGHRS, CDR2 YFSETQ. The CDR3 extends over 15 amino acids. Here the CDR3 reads CASSPAGQTYNEQFF.

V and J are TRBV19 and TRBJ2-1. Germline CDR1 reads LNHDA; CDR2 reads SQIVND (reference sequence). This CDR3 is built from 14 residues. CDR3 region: CASSLTSSYNEQFF. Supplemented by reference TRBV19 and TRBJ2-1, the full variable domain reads DGGITQSPKYLFRKEGQNVTLSCEQNLNHDAMYWYRQDPGQGLRLIYYSQIVNDFQKGDIAEGYSVSREKKESFPLTVTSAQKNPTAFYLCASSLTSSYNEQFFGPGTRLTVL.

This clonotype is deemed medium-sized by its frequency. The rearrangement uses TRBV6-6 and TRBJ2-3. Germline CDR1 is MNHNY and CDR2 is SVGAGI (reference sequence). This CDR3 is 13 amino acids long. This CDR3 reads CASTRSPTDTQYF.

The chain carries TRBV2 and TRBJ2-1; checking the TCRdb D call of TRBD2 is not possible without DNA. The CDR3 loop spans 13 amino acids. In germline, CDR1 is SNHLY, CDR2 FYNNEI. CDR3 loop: CASWEDPDNEQFF. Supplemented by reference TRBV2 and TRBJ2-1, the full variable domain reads EPEVTQTPSHQVTQMGQEVILRCVPISNHLYFYWYRQILGQKVEFLVSFYNNEISEKSEIFDDQFSVERPDGSNFTLKIRSTKLEDSAMYFCASWEDPDNEQFFGPGTRLTVL.

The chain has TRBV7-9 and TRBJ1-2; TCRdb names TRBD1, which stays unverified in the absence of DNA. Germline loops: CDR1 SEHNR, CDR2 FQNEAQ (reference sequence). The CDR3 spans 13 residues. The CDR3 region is CASSPTGNYGYTF.

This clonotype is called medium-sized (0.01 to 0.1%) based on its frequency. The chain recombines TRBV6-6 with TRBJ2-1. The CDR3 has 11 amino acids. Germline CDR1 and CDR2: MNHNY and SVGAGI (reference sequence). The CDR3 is CASSYGSEQFF.

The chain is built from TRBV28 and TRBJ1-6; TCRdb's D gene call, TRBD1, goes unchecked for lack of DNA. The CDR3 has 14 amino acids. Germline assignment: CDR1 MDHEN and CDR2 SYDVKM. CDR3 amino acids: CASSLRQTNSPLHF.

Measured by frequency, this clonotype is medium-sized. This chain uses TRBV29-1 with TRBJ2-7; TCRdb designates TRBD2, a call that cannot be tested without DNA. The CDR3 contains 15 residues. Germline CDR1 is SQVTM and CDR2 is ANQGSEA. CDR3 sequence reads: CSIRGRTSGAYEQYF.

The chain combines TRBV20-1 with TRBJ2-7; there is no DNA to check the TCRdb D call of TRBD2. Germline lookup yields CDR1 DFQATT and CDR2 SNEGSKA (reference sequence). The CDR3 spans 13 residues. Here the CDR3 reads CSARGGRADEQYF.

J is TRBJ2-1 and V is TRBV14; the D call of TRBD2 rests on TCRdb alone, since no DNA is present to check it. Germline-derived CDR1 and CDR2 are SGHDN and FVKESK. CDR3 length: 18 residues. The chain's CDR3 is CASSHPGLAGGPYNEQFF.

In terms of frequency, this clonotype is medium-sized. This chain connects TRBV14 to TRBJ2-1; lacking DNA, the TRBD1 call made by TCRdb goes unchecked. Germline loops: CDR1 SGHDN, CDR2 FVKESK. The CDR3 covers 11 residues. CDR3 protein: CASRGGVEQFF. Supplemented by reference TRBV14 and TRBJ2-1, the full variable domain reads EAGVTQFPSHSVIEKGQTVTLRCDPISGHDNLYWYRRVMGKEIKFLLHFVKESKQDESGMPNNRFLAERTGGTYSTLKVQPAELEDSGVYFCASRGGVEQFFGPGTRLTVL.